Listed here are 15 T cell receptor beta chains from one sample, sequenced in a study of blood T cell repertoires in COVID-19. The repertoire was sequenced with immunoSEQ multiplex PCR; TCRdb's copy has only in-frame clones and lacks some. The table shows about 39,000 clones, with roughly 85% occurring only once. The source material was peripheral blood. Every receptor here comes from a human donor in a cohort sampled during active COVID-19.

CDR3 region: CASSITGGISNTEAFF. DNA of the CDR3: TGTGCCAGTAGTATAACAGGGGGCATATCAAACACTGAAGCTTTCTTT. This chain joins TRBV19 and TRBJ1-1; 9 bases are shared with TRBD1. V was clipped by 2 bases and J by 2 bases; unmatched bases: 6. Germline V gene sequence: CDR1 LNHDA, CDR2 SQIVND (reference sequence). There are 16 residues in the CDR3.

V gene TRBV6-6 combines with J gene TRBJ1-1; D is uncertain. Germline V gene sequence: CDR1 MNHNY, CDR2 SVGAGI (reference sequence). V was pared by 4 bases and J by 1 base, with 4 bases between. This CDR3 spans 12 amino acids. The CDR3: CASSFGNTEAFF. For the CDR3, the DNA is TGTGCCAGCAGTTTCGGGAACACTGAAGCTTTCTTT.

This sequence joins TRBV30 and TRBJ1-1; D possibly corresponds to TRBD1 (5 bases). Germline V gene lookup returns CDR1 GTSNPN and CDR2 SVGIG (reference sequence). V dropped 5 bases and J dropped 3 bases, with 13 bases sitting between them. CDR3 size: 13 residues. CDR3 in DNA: TGTGCCTGGGAGACAGCGTTCGACACTGAAGCTTTCTTT. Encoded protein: CAWETAFDTEAFF.

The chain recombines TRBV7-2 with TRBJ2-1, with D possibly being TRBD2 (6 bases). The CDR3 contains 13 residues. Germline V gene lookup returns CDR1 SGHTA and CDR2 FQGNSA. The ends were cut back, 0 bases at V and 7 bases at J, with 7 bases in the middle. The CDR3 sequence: CASSLARENEQFF. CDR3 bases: TGTGCCAGCAGCTTAGCCCGGGAGAATGAGCAGTTCTTC.

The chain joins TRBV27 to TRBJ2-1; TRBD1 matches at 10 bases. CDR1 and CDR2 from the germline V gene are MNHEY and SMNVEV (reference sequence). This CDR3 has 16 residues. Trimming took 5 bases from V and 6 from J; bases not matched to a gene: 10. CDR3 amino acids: CASSPTGQGNRNEQFF. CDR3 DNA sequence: TGTGCCAGCAGTCCCACGGGACAGGGGAATCGCAATGAGCAGTTCTTC.

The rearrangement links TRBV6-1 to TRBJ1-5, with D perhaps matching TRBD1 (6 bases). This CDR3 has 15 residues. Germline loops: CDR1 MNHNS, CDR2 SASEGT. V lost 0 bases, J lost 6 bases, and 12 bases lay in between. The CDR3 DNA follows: TGTGCCAGCAGTGAAGCCCAGGGGTTGATTCAGCCCCAGCATTTT. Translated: CASSEAQGLIQPQHF.

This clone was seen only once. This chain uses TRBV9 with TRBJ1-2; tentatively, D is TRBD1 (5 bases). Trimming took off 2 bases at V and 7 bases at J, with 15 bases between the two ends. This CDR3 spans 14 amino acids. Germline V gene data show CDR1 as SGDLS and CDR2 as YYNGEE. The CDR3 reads CASSVGEELPGYTF. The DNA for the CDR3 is TGTGCCAGCAGCGTGGGGGAGGAACTGCCTGGCTACACCTTC.

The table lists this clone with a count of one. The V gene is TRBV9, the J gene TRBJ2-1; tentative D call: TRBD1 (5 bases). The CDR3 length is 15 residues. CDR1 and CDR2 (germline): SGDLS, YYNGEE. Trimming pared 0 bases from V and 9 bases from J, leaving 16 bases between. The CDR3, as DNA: TGTGCCAGCAGCGTAGGGGCAGGGTATTATAGTGAGCAGTTCTTC. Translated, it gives CASSVGAGYYSEQFF.

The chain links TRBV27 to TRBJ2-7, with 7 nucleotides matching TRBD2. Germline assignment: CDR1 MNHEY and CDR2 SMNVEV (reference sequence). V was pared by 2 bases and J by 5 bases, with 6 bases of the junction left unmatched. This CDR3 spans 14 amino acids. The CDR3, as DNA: TGTGCCAGCAGTTTAGGGCGGGAGTACCACGAGCAGTACTTC. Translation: CASSLGREYHEQYF.

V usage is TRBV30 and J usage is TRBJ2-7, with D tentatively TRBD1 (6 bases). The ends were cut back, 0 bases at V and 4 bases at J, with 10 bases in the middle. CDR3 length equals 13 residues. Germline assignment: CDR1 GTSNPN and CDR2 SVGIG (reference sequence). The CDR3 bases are TGTGCCTGGAGTGTAGGGGGAAAATACGAGCAGTACTTC. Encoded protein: CAWSVGGKYEQYF.

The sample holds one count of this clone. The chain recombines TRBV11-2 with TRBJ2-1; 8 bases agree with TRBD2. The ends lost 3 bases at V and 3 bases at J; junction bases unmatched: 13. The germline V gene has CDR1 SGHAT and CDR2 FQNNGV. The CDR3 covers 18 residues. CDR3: CASSFRLAGLAVYNEQFF. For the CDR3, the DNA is TGTGCCAGCAGCTTCCGGCTTGCAGGACTAGCAGTCTACAATGAGCAGTTCTTC.

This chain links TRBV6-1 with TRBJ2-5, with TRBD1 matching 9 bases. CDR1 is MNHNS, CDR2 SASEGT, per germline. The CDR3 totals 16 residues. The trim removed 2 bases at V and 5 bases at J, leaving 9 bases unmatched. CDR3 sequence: CASSESLQGARETQYF. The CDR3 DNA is TGTGCCAGCAGTGAATCCCTACAGGGGGCGAGGGAGACCCAGTACTTC.

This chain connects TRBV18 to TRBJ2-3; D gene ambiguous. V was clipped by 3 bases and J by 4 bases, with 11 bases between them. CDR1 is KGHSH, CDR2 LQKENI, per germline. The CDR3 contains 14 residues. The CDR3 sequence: CASSPIDTADTQYF. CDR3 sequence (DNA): TGTGCCAGCTCACCCATTGATACTGCAGATACGCAGTATTTT.

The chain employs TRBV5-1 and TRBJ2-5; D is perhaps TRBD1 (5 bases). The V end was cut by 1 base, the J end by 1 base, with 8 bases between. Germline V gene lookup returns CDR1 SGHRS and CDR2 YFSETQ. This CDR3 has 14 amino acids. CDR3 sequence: CASSLMGPQETQYF. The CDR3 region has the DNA TGCGCCAGCAGCTTGATGGGGCCCCAAGAGACCCAGTACTTC. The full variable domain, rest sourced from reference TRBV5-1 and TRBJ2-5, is KAGVTQTPRYLIKTRGQQVTLSCSPISGHRSVSWYQQTPGQGLQFLFEYFSETQRNKGNFPGRFSGRQFSNSRSEMNVSTLELGDSALYLCASSLMGPQETQYFGPGTRLLVL.

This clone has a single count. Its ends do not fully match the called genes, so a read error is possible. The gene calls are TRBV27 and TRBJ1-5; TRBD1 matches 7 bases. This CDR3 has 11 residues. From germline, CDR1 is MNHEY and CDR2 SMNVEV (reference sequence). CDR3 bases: TGTGCCATCAGTGGAGACAGGGCCCAGCATTTT. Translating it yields CAISGDRAQHF.